This T cell receptor beta chain is drawn from a study of beta chain features in type 1 diabetes. The study's findings and limits: Among patients with Type 1 diabetes, TCRB CDR3s were moderately but significantly shorter in every one of the four CD4+ subsets.

The germline V and J ends were trimmed by 6 bases and 1 base, with 12 bases remaining between them. Germline lookup yields CDR1 WSHSY and CDR2 SAAADI. The CDR3 runs to 14 residues. In regard to this clone: The antigen is not known.

Expressed TCRB transcripts got sequenced, as all isolated RNA was reverse transcribed. Method: immunoSEQ multiplex PCR; TCRdb's copy keeps in-frame clones and lacks some. The repertoire holds 150,000 to 200,000 clones, with 9% as singletons. The receptor's source is a woman under 40 with type 1 diabetes. The material sequenced was central memory CD4+ T cells from blood. V usage is TRBV10-2 and J usage is TRBJ1-1, with a tentative D call TRBD1 (6 bases). The CDR3 region has the DNA TGCGCCAGCAGACAGGGACGGGAGAACACTGAAGCTTTCTTT. Protein product: CASRQGRENTEAFF.